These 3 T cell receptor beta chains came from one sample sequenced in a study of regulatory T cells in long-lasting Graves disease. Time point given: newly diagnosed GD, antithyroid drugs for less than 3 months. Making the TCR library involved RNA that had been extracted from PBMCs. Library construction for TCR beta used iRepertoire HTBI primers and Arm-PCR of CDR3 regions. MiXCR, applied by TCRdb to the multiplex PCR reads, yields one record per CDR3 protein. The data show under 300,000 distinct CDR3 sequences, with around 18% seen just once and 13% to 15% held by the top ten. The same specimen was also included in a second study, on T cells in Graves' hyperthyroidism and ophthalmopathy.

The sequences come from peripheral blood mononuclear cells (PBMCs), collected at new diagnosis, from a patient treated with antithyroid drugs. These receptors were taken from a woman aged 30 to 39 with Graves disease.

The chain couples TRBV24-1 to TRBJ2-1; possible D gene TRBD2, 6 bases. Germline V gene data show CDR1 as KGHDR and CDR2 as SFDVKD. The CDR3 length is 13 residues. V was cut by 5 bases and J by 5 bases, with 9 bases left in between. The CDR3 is CATSGIADNEQFF. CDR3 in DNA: TGTGCCACCAGTGGAATAGCGGACAATGAGCAGTTCTTC.

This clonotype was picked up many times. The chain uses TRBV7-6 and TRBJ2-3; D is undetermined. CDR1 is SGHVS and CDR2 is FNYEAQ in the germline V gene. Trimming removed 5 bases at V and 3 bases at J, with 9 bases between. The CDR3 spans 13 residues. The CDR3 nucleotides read TGTGCCAGCAGCCGGCCGGGTACAGATACGCAGTATTTT. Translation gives CASSRPGTDTQYF.

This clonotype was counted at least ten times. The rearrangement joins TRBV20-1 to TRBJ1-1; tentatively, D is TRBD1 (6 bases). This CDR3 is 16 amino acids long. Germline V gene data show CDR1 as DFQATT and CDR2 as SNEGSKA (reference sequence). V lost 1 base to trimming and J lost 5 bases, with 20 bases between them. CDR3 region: CSARVGIGQRGTEAFF. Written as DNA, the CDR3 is TGCAGTGCTAGAGTGGGTATAGGACAGCGAGGGACTGAAGCTTTCTTT.